The entry below describes one TCR beta chain. Trimming shortened V by 4 bases and J by 4 bases, and 10 bases separated the two germline ends. Germline V gene sequence: CDR1 LNHDA, CDR2 SQIVND (reference sequence). CDR3 length: 13 amino acids. The sample belongs to a study of Ad26.COV2.S vaccination and SARS-CoV-2 variants. At the level of the study: Recipients of Ad26.COV2.S got it intramuscularly, once or twice 56 days apart.

Treatment of the sample: around 19 received Ad26.COV2.S at low or high dose, single or two shots; roughly 5 received placebo; per-sample allocation not given. The samples date from day 63 after the first vaccine or placebo injection. Here immunoSEQ multiplex PCR was the method, and the copy in TCRdb shows in-frame clones only, minus some. The sample yields 300,000 to 400,000 clones, about 85% seen once. The chain combines TRBV19 with TRBJ1-2, with no clear D. This TCR derives from a person aged 18-60 years who received the Ad26.COV2.S COVID-19 vaccine or a placebo. This material consisted of peripheral blood, taken in a trial of Ad26.COV2.S vaccine versus placebo. DNA of the CDR3: TGTGCCAGTAGTACTGCTGGCAGCTATGGCTACACCTTC. Residues: CASSTAGSYGYTF.